Following are 27 T cell receptor beta chains from one sample sequenced in a study of blood T cell repertoires in COVID-19. TCRdb's copy holds only in-frame clones and misses some; the assay was immunoSEQ multiplex PCR. The table shows 85,000 to 90,000 clones, with about 82% occurring only once. Source material: peripheral blood. The source is a human donor in a cohort sampled during active COVID-19.

The gene calls are TRBV7-3 and TRBJ2-1; D uncertain. There are 15 residues in the CDR3. Looked up from germline, CDR1 is SGHTA and CDR2 is FQGTGA. V dropped 5 bases and J dropped 0 bases, with 11 bases sitting between them. CDR3 sequence (DNA): TGTGCCAGCAGCCTCGACTCTAGCTCCTACAATGAGCAGTTCTTC. Its protein is CASSLDSSSYNEQFF.

This rearrangement joins TRBV7-9 to TRBJ2-1; 10 nucleotides match TRBD2. Trimming removed 1 base from V and 1 base from J; junction bases left unmatched: 7. Germline lookup yields CDR1 SEHNR and CDR2 FQNEAQ (reference sequence). This CDR3 spans 18 amino acids. CDR3 residues: CASSLVLAGVRSYNEQFF. The CDR3 nucleotides read TGTGCCAGCAGCTTAGTTCTAGCGGGAGTTCGGTCCTACAATGAGCAGTTCTTC.

This chain connects TRBV3-1 (or the pseudogene TRBV3-2) to TRBJ2-5; 9 nucleotides match TRBD2. Germline-derived CDR1 and CDR2 are LGHDT and YNNKEL (reference sequence). This CDR3 region has 15 residues. The V gene end was trimmed by 3 bases and the J gene end by 4 bases; junction bases not matched to a gene: 6. CDR3 DNA: TGTGCCAGCAGCCAGGCGGGAGGGCCGGGAGAGACCCAGTACTTC. It specifies CASSQAGGPGETQYF.

The chain uses TRBV27 and TRBJ2-3; D remains unclear. The length of the CDR3 is 12 residues. V lost 8 bases and J 0 bases, leaving 6 bases between the germline ends. CDR1 is MNHEY, CDR2 SMNVEV, per germline (reference sequence). CDR3 protein: CASGPSTDTQYF. The CDR3 bases are TGTGCCAGCGGCCCTAGCACAGATACGCAGTATTTT.

In its sample, this clone was seen a few times. The chain is built from TRBV3-1 (or the pseudogene TRBV3-2) and TRBJ2-7; 7 bases match TRBD2. Per the germline V gene, CDR1 is LGHDT and CDR2 is YNNKEL (reference sequence). Unmatched junction bases numbered 7, after V lost 4 bases and J lost 1 base. The CDR3 covers 15 residues. CDR3: CASSPSSGSSYEQYF. The CDR3 DNA is TGTGCCAGCAGCCCCAGTAGCGGGTCGTCCTACGAGCAGTACTTC.

The chain is built from TRBV24-1 and TRBJ2-3; D possibly corresponds to TRBD2 (6 bases). The germline V gene has CDR1 KGHDR and CDR2 SFDVKD. The V end was cut by 2 bases, the J end by 6 bases, with 17 bases between. This CDR3 spans 16 amino acids. The DNA of the CDR3 is TGTGCCACCAGTGATTCGACTAGAGATAGGGTGGATACGCAGTATTTT. Translated, it gives CATSDSTRDRVDTQYF.

The chain joins TRBV18 to TRBJ2-1, with D possibly being TRBD1 (6 bases). The germline V gene has CDR1 KGHSH and CDR2 LQKENI. This CDR3 comprises 13 residues. Trimming removed 4 bases from V and 4 bases from J, with 8 bases in between. The CDR3 region is CASSLGQYNEQFF. CDR3 DNA sequence: TGTGCCAGCTCACTAGGACAGTACAATGAGCAGTTCTTC.

The chain combines TRBV29-1 with TRBJ2-5; D is perhaps TRBD2 (6 bases). This CDR3 comprises 14 residues. CDR1 and CDR2 (germline): SQVTM, ANQGSEA. V was clipped by 7 bases and J by 2 bases, with 17 bases between them. CDR3 residues: CSARRGTAQETQYF. In DNA, the CDR3 is TGCAGCGCAAGACGGGGGACGGCTCAAGAGACCCAGTACTTC.

This clone showed up just a few times. This sequence joins TRBV5-6 and TRBJ2-3; 15 positions match TRBD2. The CDR3 has 16 residues. The ends lost 4 bases at V and 2 bases at J; junction bases unmatched: 2. CDR1 SGHDT and CDR2 YYEEEE come from the germline V gene. The CDR3 nucleotides read TGTGCCAGCAGCGGACTAGCGGGAGGGGACACAGATACGCAGTATTTT. Translated, it gives CASSGLAGGDTDTQYF.

V gene TRBV7-9 combines with J gene TRBJ2-3; 12 positions match TRBD2. The CDR3 runs to 18 residues. Germline V CDR1 and CDR2: SEHNR, FQNEAQ (reference sequence). The V gene end was trimmed by 4 bases and the J gene end by 3 bases; junction bases not matched to a gene: 11. CDR3 loop: CASSSDLAGGLYTDTQYF. The DNA for the CDR3 is TGTGCCAGCAGCTCCGATCTAGCGGGGGGGCTCTATACAGATACGCAGTATTTT.

The chain carries TRBV28 and TRBJ1-1; the D gene is possibly TRBD1 (5 bases). This CDR3 spans 13 amino acids. CDR1 and CDR2 from the germline V gene are MDHEN and SYDVKM. V was clipped by 11 bases and J by 3 bases, with 16 bases between them. This CDR3 reads CAVGLPGDTEAFF. As DNA, the CDR3 is TGTGCCGTGGGACTCCCGGGCGACACTGAAGCTTTCTTT.

The chain employs TRBV7-7 and TRBJ2-2; 11 positions match TRBD2. This CDR3 comprises 16 residues. Per the germline V gene, CDR1 is SSHAT and CDR2 is FNYEAQ (reference sequence). V lost 5 bases and J lost 1; bases outside the gene matches: 3. CDR3 sequence (DNA): TGTGCCAGCAGCATAGGACTAGCGGGGAACACCGGGGAGCTGTTTTTT. Its protein product is CASSIGLAGNTGELFF.

The chain carries TRBV11-3 and TRBJ1-2, with 11 bases lining up with TRBD1. Germline lookup yields CDR1 SGHNT and CDR2 YENEEA. V trimming: 2 bases; J trimming: 4 bases; junction bases outside the gene matches: 6. The CDR3 consists of 16 residues. CDR3 DNA sequence: TGTGCCAGCAGCTTACGGACAGGGGGCCTTAGCTATGGCTACACCTTC. Its protein product is CASSLRTGGLSYGYTF. The entire variable domain, with the rest obtained from reference TRBV11-3 and TRBJ1-2, is as follows: EAGVVQSPRYKIIEKKQPVAFWCNPISGHNTLYWYLQNLGQGPELLIRYENEEAVDDSQLPKDRFSAERLKGVDSTLKIQPAELGDSAVYLCASSLRTGGLSYGYTFGSGTRLTVV.

This chain joins TRBV9 and TRBJ2-1, with D possibly TRBD2 on 6 matching bases. V lost 3 bases, J lost 7 bases, and 11 bases lay in between. The CDR3 is 13 residues long. In germline, CDR1 is SGDLS, CDR2 YYNGEE. CDR3 sequence reads: CASSGVGGNEQFF. The CDR3 DNA reads as TGTGCCAGCAGCGGTGTGGGGGGTAATGAGCAGTTCTTC. Drawing the rest from reference TRBV9 and TRBJ2-1, the complete variable domain is DSGVTQTPKHLITATGQRVTLRCSPRSGDLSVYWYQQSLDQGLQFLIQYYNGEERAKGNILERFSAQQFPDLHSELNLSSLELGDSALYFCASSGVGGNEQFFGPGTRLTVL.

Comment on this clone: The junction does not match germline at one end; this may be a read error. The chain employs TRBV19 and TRBJ1-5; D is unclear. The CDR3 runs 14 residues. Germline V gives CDR1 LNHDA, CDR2 SQIVND (reference sequence). The CDR3 DNA reads TGTGCCAGTACTATAGACCCCGGCAATCAGCCCCAGCATTTT. It specifies CASTIDPGNQPQHF.

The chain uses TRBV7-2 and TRBJ2-5, with 7 bases lining up with TRBD1. CDR1 is SGHTA, CDR2 FQGNSA, per germline. The CDR3 loop spans 13 amino acids. V lost 6 bases to trimming and J lost 9 bases; unmatched junction nucleotides: 10. The DNA for the CDR3 is TGTGCCAGCAGTAACCGGGACAGAGCGCCCCAGTACTTC. This translates into CASSNRDRAPQYF.

This clone is a singleton in its sample. V and J are TRBV5-1 and TRBJ2-6; TRBD1 is a possible D gene (5 bases). CDR1 is SGHRS and CDR2 is YFSETQ in the germline V gene. V was cut by 2 bases and J by 1 base, with 13 bases left in between. The CDR3 contains 17 residues. The CDR3 loop is CASSFADTGSGANVLTF. The CDR3 DNA reads TGCGCCAGCAGCTTCGCGGACACTGGATCTGGGGCCAACGTCCTGACTTTC.

The chain recombines TRBV6-6 with TRBJ2-1, with D perhaps matching TRBD1 (6 bases). CDR1 is MNHNY and CDR2 is SVGAGI in the germline V gene (reference sequence). The CDR3 sequence is 15 residues long. Between the trimmed V and J ends, which lost 6 bases and 0 bases, there was a span of 12 bases. CDR3 nucleotide sequence: TGTGCCAGCAGGGATGAGGGGGTCTCCTACAATGAGCAGTTCTTC. Amino acids: CASRDEGVSYNEQFF.

This clone showed up just once. The chain uses TRBV19 and TRBJ1-2; a weak D match, TRBD1 (5 bases). The CDR3 is made up of 14 amino acids. Per the germline V gene, CDR1 is LNHDA and CDR2 is SQIVND (reference sequence). V lost 6 bases and J lost 4, with 15 bases in between. CDR3 in amino acids: CASSEPGRSYGYTF. The DNA of the CDR3 is TGTGCCAGTAGCGAACCAGGGAGGAGCTATGGCTACACCTTC.

The chain uses TRBV3-1 (or the pseudogene TRBV3-2) and TRBJ2-7, with 7 bases identical to TRBD2. V was clipped by 3 bases and J by 2 bases; unmatched bases: 4. The CDR3 totals 14 residues. Per the germline V gene, CDR1 is LGHDT and CDR2 is YNNKEL (reference sequence). CDR3: CASSHGLGAYEQYF. The CDR3 nucleotides are TGTGCCAGCAGCCACGGACTAGGCGCCTACGAGCAGTACTTC.

V and J are TRBV4-3 and TRBJ2-2; D might be TRBD1 (6 bases). Germline CDR1 reads LGHNA; CDR2 reads YSLEER. V was trimmed by 0 bases and J by 1 base, leaving 21 bases between them. The CDR3 is 20 amino acids. This CDR3 reads CASSQDNEQGRKRNTGELFF. The CDR3 region has the DNA TGCGCCAGCAGCCAAGATAATGAGCAGGGGCGCAAGCGGAACACCGGGGAGCTGTTTTTT.

The chain has TRBV2 and TRBJ2-3; possible D gene TRBD1, 6 bases. The germline CDR1 and CDR2 sequences are SNHLY and FYNNEI. This CDR3 has 16 amino acids. V was shortened by 5 bases and J by 1 base, with 16 bases between the two germline ends. CDR3 nucleotides: TGTGCCAGCAGTTTGTTAGGGGGTACCCGCACAGATACGCAGTATTTT. It encodes CASSLLGGTRTDTQYF.

V is TRBV7-9 and J is TRBJ2-2; D might be TRBD2 (5 bases). Germline V gene data show CDR1 as SEHNR and CDR2 as FQNEAQ (reference sequence). V was pared by 3 bases and J by 0 bases, with 8 bases between. The CDR3 covers 15 residues. CDR3 sequence (DNA): TGTGCCAGCAGCTTGAGGGCCCCGAACACCGGGGAGCTGTTTTTT. Encoded protein: CASSLRAPNTGELFF.

The V gene is TRBV6-2 or TRBV6-3, the J gene TRBJ2-1; D is undetermined. The CDR3 is made up of 13 amino acids. Germline values: CDR1 MNHEY, CDR2 SVGEGT. V was clipped by 4 bases and J by 9 bases, with 13 bases between them. Here the CDR3 reads CASSFTYTGEQFF. CDR3 DNA: TGTGCCAGCAGTTTCACCTATACGGGTGAGCAGTTCTTC.

This clone was detected once. CDR3 protein: CATSDLTSVSFTDTQYF. CDR3 coding DNA: TGTGCCACCAGTGACCTGACTAGCGTTTCATTCACAGATACGCAGTATTTT. The rearrangement uses TRBV24-1 and TRBJ2-3; 8 bases fit TRBD2. There are 17 residues in the CDR3. Germline trimming cut 4 bases from V and 2 bases from J; bases unmatched to any gene: 10. Germline V gene lookup returns CDR1 KGHDR and CDR2 SFDVKD.

The V gene is TRBV6-5, the J gene TRBJ1-1; the D is unclear. CDR1 is MNHEY, CDR2 SVGAGI, per germline. V dropped 0 bases and J dropped 2 bases, with 10 bases sitting between them. This CDR3 contains 15 residues. CDR3 DNA: TGTGCCAGCAGTTACTCGAAACCAGGTAACACTGAAGCTTTCTTT. Amino acids: CASSYSKPGNTEAFF.

The chain links TRBV7-8 to TRBJ2-2; 14 positions agree with TRBD2. The CDR3 extends over 17 amino acids. V lost 6 bases to trimming and J lost 6 bases; unmatched junction nucleotides: 9. CDR1 is SGHVS and CDR2 is FQNEAQ in the germline V gene. CDR3 sequence reads: CASSPGTSGSRSGELFF. The CDR3 region has the DNA TGTGCCAGCAGTCCCGGGACTAGCGGGAGTCGCTCCGGGGAGCTGTTTTTT.